Listed below are T cell receptor beta chains from one sample, sequenced in a study of shared clonotypes between healthy human individuals. The assay was immunoSEQ multiplex PCR, and TCRdb's table has in-frame clones only and misses some. The sample has about 1,900,000 clones, approximately 94% seen once. Sequencing was carried out using naive CD8+ T cells sorted from blood. The receptor source for this set is a man between 18 and 35 years old in good health. CDR3s include the opening cysteine and the closing phenylalanine or tryptophan. Fields, in order: clone size, D gene, J gene, V gene, CDR3 protein, CDR3 DNA. A D gene is named only where the DNA matches it firmly. A clone size is listed for some rows: how often the clone was seen (once, few, many), or a class if it is expanded.

size: .
D: .
J: TRBJ2-7
V: TRBV27
CDR3: CASSFSSGTVSYEQYF
DNA: TGTGCCAGCAGCTTCTCCTCCGGGACTGTTTCCTACGAGCAGTACTTC

size: few
D: .
J: TRBJ1-2
V: TRBV9
CDR3: CASSVQGYGYTF
DNA: TGTGCCAGCAGCGTTCAGGGCTATGGCTACACCTTC

size: once
D: TRBD1
J: TRBJ2-5
V: TRBV6-5
CDR3: CASRPTGGEETQYF
DNA: TGTGCCAGCAGACCTACAGGGGGCGAAGAGACCCAGTACTTC

size: .
D: .
J: TRBJ1-2
V: TRBV6-5
CDR3: CASSSSTGGYGYTF
DNA: TGTGCCAGCAGTTCCTCGACGGGTGGCTATGGCTACACCTTC

size: .
D: .
J: TRBJ2-4
V: TRBV4-3
CDR3: CASSRDRAGDIQYF
DNA: TGCGCCAGCAGCCGAGACCGGGCCGGAGACATTCAGTACTTC

size: .
D: .
J: TRBJ1-5
V: TRBV16
CDR3: CASSHSGVDNQPQHF
DNA: TGTGCCAGCAGCCATTCAGGAGTTGACAATCAGCCCCAGCATTTT

size: .
D: TRBD1
J: TRBJ1-2
V: TRBV4-3
CDR3: CASSQEPGGIANYGYTF
DNA: TGCGCCAGCAGCCAAGAACCAGGGGGCATAGCTAACTATGGCTACACCTTC

size: .
D: .
J: TRBJ1-1
V: TRBV5-5
CDR3: CASSLGVLEAFF
DNA: TGTGCCAGCAGCCTTGGGGTTCTTGAAGCTTTCTTT

size: .
D: .
J: TRBJ2-7
V: TRBV29-1
CDR3: CSVFNSYEQYF
DNA: TGCAGCGTTTTTAATTCCTACGAGCAGTACTTC

size: few
D: TRBD1
J: TRBJ1-2
V: TRBV30
CDR3: CAWGGQGYGYTF
DNA: TGTGCCTGGGGCGGACAGGGGTATGGCTACACCTTC

size: few
D: .
J: TRBJ2-7
V: TRBV11-2
CDR3: CASRSSGLYEQYF
DNA: TGTGCCAGCAGGTCGTCTGGTCTCTACGAGCAGTACTTC

size: .
D: TRBD1
J: TRBJ2-7
V: TRBV28
CDR3: CASMGQISYEQYF
DNA: TGTGCCAGCATGGGACAGATCTCCTACGAGCAGTACTTC

size: .
D: .
J: TRBJ2-7
V: TRBV27
CDR3: CASSLMGEYEQYF
DNA: TGTGCCAGCAGTTTAATGGGGGAATACGAGCAGTACTTC

size: .
D: .
J: TRBJ1-1
V: TRBV13
CDR3: CASSLGQATEAFF
DNA: TGTGCCAGCAGCTTAGGTCAGGCCACTGAAGCTTTCTTT

size: .
D: .
J: TRBJ2-7
V: TRBV29-1
CDR3: CSVKGGRDYEQYF
DNA: TGCAGCGTAAAAGGGGGGAGGGACTACGAGCAGTACTTC

size: .
D: .
J: TRBJ1-1
V: TRBV7-9
CDR3: CASEHRAPNTEAFF
DNA: TGTGCCAGCGAACACAGGGCACCCAACACTGAAGCTTTCTTT

size: .
D: .
J: TRBJ2-1
V: TRBV27
CDR3: CASSSQSSYNEQFF
DNA: TGTGCCAGCAGTTCCCAGAGCTCCTACAATGAGCAGTTCTTC

size: .
D: TRBD2
J: TRBJ2-7
V: TRBV27
CDR3: CASSLTPVSGSTYEQYF
DNA: TGTGCCAGCAGTCTTACGCCGGTTAGCGGGTCTACCTACGAGCAGTACTTC

size: .
D: .
J: TRBJ1-1
V: TRBV9
CDR3: CASSPSLEPEAFF
DNA: TGTGCCAGCAGCCCAAGTCTAGAGCCCGAAGCTTTCTTT

size: .
D: TRBD1
J: TRBJ2-5
V: TRBV13
CDR3: CASSQQGEETQYF
DNA: TGTGCCAGCAGCCAACAGGGGGAAGAGACCCAGTACTTC

size: .
D: TRBD2
J: TRBJ2-7
V: TRBV27
CDR3: CASSLWEGYEQYF
DNA: TGTGCCAGCAGTCTGTGGGAGGGCTACGAGCAGTACTTC

size: .
D: .
J: TRBJ1-4
V: TRBV11-2
CDR3: CASSLDHRATNEKLFF
DNA: TGTGCCAGCAGCTTAGATCACCGGGCAACTAATGAAAAACTGTTTTTT

size: .
D: TRBD1
J: TRBJ2-1
V: TRBV27
CDR3: CASSFDRGHNEQFF
DNA: TGTGCCAGCAGTTTTGACAGGGGGCACAATGAGCAGTTCTTC

size: .
D: TRBD2
J: TRBJ2-1
V: TRBV5-6
CDR3: CASSLAGTTVYNEQFF
DNA: TGTGCCAGCAGCTTGGCAGGGACTACAGTCTACAATGAGCAGTTCTTC

size: .
D: TRBD2
J: TRBJ2-5
V: TRBV2
CDR3: CASSEALLGLAGGTQYF
DNA: TGTGCCAGCAGTGAAGCGCTTCTGGGACTAGCGGGAGGGACCCAGTACTTC

size: .
D: .
J: TRBJ2-2
V: TRBV6-5
CDR3: CASSYYQGGPGELFF
DNA: TGTGCCAGCAGTTATTACCAGGGGGGCCCCGGGGAGCTGTTTTTT

size: once
D: TRBD2
J: TRBJ2-3
V: TRBV7-9
CDR3: CASSLLAGASTDTQYF
DNA: TGTGCCAGCAGTTTGCTAGCGGGAGCTAGCACAGATACGCAGTATTTT

size: .
D: TRBD1
J: TRBJ2-1
V: TRBV27
CDR3: CASRTGGYNEQFF
DNA: TGTGCCAGCAGAACAGGGGGCTACAATGAGCAGTTCTTC

size: .
D: TRBD2
J: TRBJ2-7
V: TRBV19
CDR3: CASSAGASYEQYF
DNA: TGTGCCAGTAGTGCGGGAGCGTCGTACGAGCAGTACTTC

size: once
D: .
J: TRBJ1-4
V: TRBV4-3
CDR3: CASSQDRGIGEKLFF
DNA: TGCGCCAGCAGCCAAGATCGGGGGATCGGTGAAAAACTGTTTTTT

size: once
D: .
J: TRBJ1-3
V: TRBV5-4
CDR3: CASSLDKVSGNTIYF
DNA: TGTGCCAGCAGCTTGGACAAGGTCTCTGGAAACACCATATATTTT

size: .
D: TRBD2
J: TRBJ2-5
V: TRBV7-9
CDR3: CASSFRVLAEETQYF
DNA: TGTGCCAGCAGCTTCCGCGTTCTAGCGGAAGAGACCCAGTACTTC

size: .
D: TRBD1
J: TRBJ2-5
V: TRBV9
CDR3: CASSAETGGETQYF
DNA: TGTGCCAGCAGCGCAGAGACAGGGGGAGAGACCCAGTACTTC

size: .
D: .
J: TRBJ2-3
V: TRBV4-3
CDR3: CASSQEPVQDTDTQYF
DNA: TGCGCCAGCAGCCAAGAACCTGTGCAAGACACAGATACGCAGTATTTT

size: .
D: .
J: TRBJ2-7
V: TRBV11-2
CDR3: CASSLIPTGYHEQYF
DNA: TGTGCCAGCAGCCTTATTCCGACCGGTTACCACGAGCAGTACTTC

size: once
D: .
J: TRBJ1-1
V: TRBV6-1
CDR3: CASSENGVAVNTEAFF
DNA: TGTGCCAGCAGTGAAAACGGGGTGGCGGTAAACACTGAAGCTTTCTTT

size: .
D: TRBD1
J: TRBJ2-7
V: TRBV7-2
CDR3: CASTFGQGMHYEQYF
DNA: TGTGCCAGCACCTTCGGACAGGGGATGCACTACGAGCAGTACTTC

size: .
D: .
J: TRBJ1-2
V: TRBV6-5
CDR3: CASSTTGPSVRDDTF
DNA: TGTGCCAGCAGCACAACGGGACCGTCGGTTAGGGATGACACCTTC

size: .
D: TRBD1
J: TRBJ2-2
V: TRBV6-1
CDR3: CASSGTGSGELFF
DNA: TGTGCCAGCTCCGGGACAGGGTCTGGGGAGCTGTTTTTT

size: .
D: TRBD1
J: TRBJ1-6
V: TRBV30
CDR3: CAWSAETGANSPLHF
DNA: TGTGCCTGGAGTGCGGAGACAGGGGCTAATTCACCCCTCCACTTT